This is a list of T cell receptor beta chains from one sample in a study of blood T cell repertoires in COVID-19. Clones were sequenced by immunoSEQ multiplex PCR, and TCRdb holds only the in-frame ones, with some missing. The sample lists more than 80,000 clones; more than 75% were seen once. The sequenced sample consisted of peripheral blood. Every receptor here comes from a woman older than 75 with active or convalescent COVID-19. Both conserved end residues are part of each CDR3. The D gene is left open where the match is weak. Some rows mark clone size as missing; the rest say once, few, many or name a class of expanded clone.

V gene	D gene	CDR3 length	clone size	J gene	CDR3 DNA	CDR3 protein
TRBV30	TRBD1	14	once	TRBJ1-2	TGTGCCTGGAGAAGGGACAGAAAAAACTATGGCTACACCTTC	CAWRRDRKNYGYTF
TRBV29-1	TRBD2	17	once	TRBJ2-3	TGCAGCGTTGTAGCTAGCGGGGGAACACATAACACAGATACGCAGTATTTT	CSVVASGGTHNTDTQYF
TRBV6-5	.	15	.	TRBJ1-3	TGTGCCAGCAGTTACTCAAGGGGAAACGGAAACACCATATATTTT	CASSYSRGNGNTIYF
TRBV7-2	.	12	once	TRBJ2-3	TGTGCCAGCAGCTCTTACACAGATACGCAGTATTTT	CASSSYTDTQYF
TRBV7-2	TRBD1	18	.	TRBJ1-1	TGTGCCAGCAGCTTAACTTCAGTGGTACAGGGGATGAACACTGAAGCTTTCTTT	CASSLTSVVQGMNTEAFF
TRBV6-2/TRBV6-3	.	17	.	TRBJ1-5	TGTGCCAGCAGTCCCAGGTCCCCACGGGGGGACAATCAGCCCCAGCATTTT	CASSPRSPRGDNQPQHF
TRBV1	.	17	.	TRBJ2-5	TGCACCAGCAGCCAAGAGGGGAAGAAGGGAGGCCAAGAGACCCAGTACTTC	CTSSQEGKKGGQETQYF
TRBV2	.	13	.	TRBJ1-2	TGTGCCAGCAGCGCGGACATAGGCGGTGGCTACACCTTC	CASSADIGGGYTF
TRBV19	TRBD1	14	.	TRBJ1-1	TGTGCCAGTAGAAAGACAGGGACGAACACTGAAGCTTTCTTT	CASRKTGTNTEAFF
TRBV2	TRBD1	15	.	TRBJ1-1	TGTGCCAGCAAAAGGACAGGGGAGTCGGGCACTGAAGCTTTCTTT	CASKRTGESGTEAFF
TRBV21-1	.	13	.	TRBJ1-4	TGTGCCGTTCCGGGACAGGGGAACGAAAAACTGTTTTTT	CAVPGQGNEKLFF
TRBV27	.	14	.	TRBJ2-7	TGTGCCAGCAGTTGGGGGGTGAATATCTACGAGCAGTACTTC	CASSWGVNIYEQYF
TRBV7-2	TRBD2	16	.	TRBJ2-3	TGTGCCAGCAGTTTGACTAGCGGGGGGTTAGCAGATACGCAGTATTTT	CASSLTSGGLADTQYF
TRBV2	.	14	.	TRBJ2-3	TGTGCCAGCACCGAGACACTGGCGACAGATACGCAGTATTTT	CASTETLATDTQYF
TRBV5-4	.	14	.	TRBJ2-4	TGTGCCAGCAGCGCCCAGGGGTCCTCCAACATTCAGTACTTC	CASSAQGSSNIQYF
TRBV27	TRBD1	13	once	TRBJ2-5	TGTGCCAGCAGCGACAGGGGGCACGGGACCCAGTACTTC	CASSDRGHGTQYF
TRBV5-5	TRBD2	13	.	TRBJ2-1	TGTGCCAGCTGGGCGGGGGGGCTTAATGAGCAGTTCTTC	CASWAGGLNEQFF
TRBV10-3	TRBD1	14	.	TRBJ1-1	TGTGCCATCAGTAGACAGGGGGCGCGGACTGAAGCTTTCTTT	CAISRQGARTEAFF
TRBV9	TRBD2	14	once	TRBJ2-1	TGTGCCAGCAGCGCCCTCGGGGGGAACAATGAGCAGTTCTTC	CASSALGGNNEQFF
TRBV28	.	13	.	TRBJ1-2	TGTGCCAGCAATAGAAAATTCCGAACGGGCTACACCTTC	CASNRKFRTGYTF
TRBV7-6	TRBD1	16	.	TRBJ1-1	TGTGCCAGCAGCTTAGCCGGGACAGGGGTAAACACTGAAGCTTTCTTT	CASSLAGTGVNTEAFF
TRBV2	TRBD2	15	.	TRBJ2-1	TGTGCCAGCACCCCGACTAGCGGGGGGGTAAATGAGCAGTTCTTC	CASTPTSGGVNEQFF
TRBV19	TRBD1	12	.	TRBJ1-1	TGTGCCAGTTCGCCGACAGGGGATGAAGCTTTCTTT	CASSPTGDEAFF
TRBV2	.	14	few	TRBJ2-7	TGTGCCAGCAGGACGGACTCGCACTCCTACGAGCAGTACTTC	CASRTDSHSYEQYF
TRBV5-8	TRBD1	15	.	TRBJ1-5	TGTGCCAGCAGCAAGGGGACAGCTTACAATCAGCCCCAGCATTTT	CASSKGTAYNQPQHF
TRBV7-2	TRBD2	14	few	TRBJ2-5	TGTGCCAGCAGCCCGAATAGCGGGGGAGAGACCCAGTACTTC	CASSPNSGGETQYF
TRBV7-9	TRBD2	15	.	TRBJ2-1	TGTGCCAGCAGCTTAGGTAGCGGGGAGTACAATGAGCAGTTCTTC	CASSLGSGEYNEQFF
TRBV6-2/TRBV6-3	TRBD2	16	.	TRBJ2-1	TGTGCCAGCAGTTACGTTGGGGGGGGAGATTACAATGAGCAGTTCTTC	CASSYVGGGDYNEQFF
TRBV7-9	.	11	.	TRBJ1-2	TGTGCCAGCAGCTCCAGCTATGGCTACACCTTC	CASSSSYGYTF
TRBV14	TRBD1	17	.	TRBJ2-2	TGTGCCAGCAGCCTACGGACAGGGCGGGGGAACACCGGGGAGCTGTTTTTT	CASSLRTGRGNTGELFF
TRBV2	TRBD1	14	.	TRBJ2-7	TGTGCCAGCAGCCGACAGGGTGCGTCCTACGAGCAGTACTTC	CASSRQGASYEQYF
TRBV7-8	.	15	.	TRBJ2-1	TGTGCCAGCAGCTTAAATACAGGAACCTACAATGAGCAGTTCTTC	CASSLNTGTYNEQFF
TRBV6-5	TRBD1	16	.	TRBJ1-4	TGTGCCAGCAGTTACTCGAGGACAGGGATGAACGAAAAACTGTTTTTT	CASSYSRTGMNEKLFF
TRBV7-2	.	15	.	TRBJ1-6	TGTGCCAGCAGCTTAGTCGCCAGCTATAATTCACCCCTCCACTTT	CASSLVASYNSPLHF
TRBV7-2	.	14	.	TRBJ1-5	TGTGCCAGCAGCCTGACTAGCGACAATCAGCCCCAGCATTTT	CASSLTSDNQPQHF
TRBV2	.	17	.	TRBJ2-6	TGTGCCAGCAGTCCCGGGACACATCGCTCTGGGGCCAACGTCCTGACTTTC	CASSPGTHRSGANVLTF
TRBV30	.	16	.	TRBJ1-3	TGTGCCTGGAGTTCTGGGGCTCCCGGGCCCGGAAACACCATATATTTT	CAWSSGAPGPGNTIYF
TRBV11-3	TRBD2	15	.	TRBJ2-3	TGTGCCAGCAGCTTAGCACGGGGGGGCAGAGATACGCAGTATTTT	CASSLARGGRDTQYF
TRBV7-9	.	16	.	TRBJ2-7	TGTGCCAGCAGCTCCCGGTCGGGGGGCAGCTCCTACGAGCAGTACTTC	CASSSRSGGSSYEQYF